These 6 T cell receptor beta chains came from one sample sequenced in a study of blood T cell repertoires in COVID-19 (dated by TCRdb to 2018 to 2021). The method was the immunoSEQ multiplex PCR assay. This immuneACCESS table, as held by TCRdb, lists in-frame sequences with V and J called but not all clones. Of the missing ones, under half trace to an unresolved V gene in checked studies; the others have no known cause. Recorded for this sample are about 180,000 clones; roughly 87% of them occurred a single time. Together, the top ten hold less than 2% of the sample. The sample comprised peripheral blood. These receptors all come from a man younger than 30 who had recovered from COVID-19.

V usage is TRBV5-8 and J usage is TRBJ1-2; 10 bases are a match to TRBD1. The trim removed 2 bases at V and 8 bases at J, leaving 6 bases unmatched. CDR1 and CDR2 (germline): SGHTS, YDEGEE. The CDR3 spans 14 residues. Written as DNA, the CDR3 is TGTGCCAGCAGCTTCGGGACAGGGGCTTCCGGCTACACCTTC. Translated: CASSFGTGASGYTF.

This clone came up once. The chain recombines TRBV28 with TRBJ1-2; 7 positions agree with TRBD1. With V trimmed by 6 bases and J by 3 bases, 4 bases remained unmatched. The germline gives CDR1 MDHEN, CDR2 SYDVKM. The CDR3 has 13 residues. The CDR3 loop is CASSRGQDYGYTF. The CDR3 bases are TGTGCCAGCAGCCGCGGACAGGACTATGGCTACACCTTC.

This clone has a single count. The chain is built from TRBV11-2 and TRBJ1-5; D gene unclear. Germline loops: CDR1 SGHAT, CDR2 FQNNGV. V gave up 5 bases and J gave up 2 bases, with 10 bases separating them. CDR3 length: 14 residues. CDR3 in DNA: TGTGCCAGCAGCCGACTCGGGGGCAATCAGCCCCAGCATTTT. This gives the protein CASSRLGGNQPQHF.

In its sample, this clone was seen once. This sequence joins TRBV7-2 and TRBJ2-2; 9 nucleotides align to TRBD1. The CDR3 totals 15 residues. The J segment lost 3 bases and the V segment lost 5 bases, leaving 4 bases of the junction unmatched. The germline V gene has CDR1 SGHTA and CDR2 FQGNSA. In DNA, the CDR3 is TGTGCCAGCAGCACCGGGACAGGGTACACCGGGGAGCTGTTTTTT. It codes for CASSTGTGYTGELFF.

The chain joins TRBV6-2 or TRBV6-3 to TRBJ2-3; TRBD2 matches 9 bases. This CDR3 contains 18 residues. Trimming cost V 5 bases and J 10 bases; bases outside gene matches: 22. Germline lookup yields CDR1 MNHEY and CDR2 SVGEGT. The chain's CDR3 is CASSQEPGLALSFGAQYF. The DNA for the CDR3 is TGTGCCAGCAGTCAAGAGCCGGGACTAGCTTTATCCTTCGGGGCGCAGTATTTT.

The rearrangement joins TRBV5-6 to TRBJ1-6; 10 bases are shared with TRBD1. Trimming at V came to 3 bases and at J to 7 bases, leaving 4 bases not matched to a gene. From germline, CDR1 is SGHDT and CDR2 YYEEEE. The CDR3 covers 15 residues. The CDR3 bases are TGTGCCAGCAGCTCGACAGGGGGCCGCAATTCACCCCTCCACTTT. Encoded protein: CASSSTGGRNSPLHF.